These 27 T cell receptor beta chains originate from one sample sequenced in a study of molecular identifiers for immune sequencing clone quantification. Each CDR3 protein is one row after TCRdb ran MiXCR on the PCR reads. Among approximately 680,000 distinct CDR3 sequences listed, 25% were seen once. Sequencing was carried out using naive CD8+ T cells from blood, with Jurkat cell RNA spiked in. This sample's subset: FACS-sorted CD8+CD4-CCR7+CD45RA+ naive T cells. These receptors all stem from a human donor in good health. Some libraries in this study had Jurkat cell RNA spiked in.

As concerns this clonotype: At one boundary the junction diverges from the germline segment, which might be a read error. The rearrangement joins TRBV19 to TRBJ2-2; D is perhaps TRBD1 or TRBD2 (5 bases each). The CDR3 runs 13 residues. Germline lookup yields CDR1 LNHDA and CDR2 SQIVND (reference sequence). CDR3 bases: TGTGCCAGTAGTATCTCAGGGTCCGGGGATCTGTTTTTT. Encoded protein: CASSISGSGDLFF.

This clonotype showed up many times. This chain links TRBV20-1 with TRBJ2-3; 8 nucleotides align to TRBD1. The CDR3 extends over 17 amino acids. Germline assignment: CDR1 DFQATT and CDR2 SNEGSKA (reference sequence). V lost 3 bases to trimming and J lost 0 bases; unmatched junction nucleotides: 11. CDR3 protein: CSASRDRSLSSTDTQYF. CDR3 nucleotides: TGCAGTGCTAGTAGGGACAGGTCGTTATCTAGCACAGATACGCAGTATTTT.

The chain recombines TRBV3-1 with TRBJ2-1, with 16 bases lining up with TRBD2. The CDR3 extends over 17 amino acids. The germline CDR1 and CDR2 sequences are LGHDT and YNNKEL (reference sequence). The V and J ends lost 2 bases and 10 bases, in that order; junction bases with no gene match: 8. CDR3 sequence (DNA): TGTGCCAGCAGCCAAACGGGGACTAGCGGGAGGGATGCGGAGCAGTTCTTC. Its protein product is CASSQTGTSGRDAEQFF.

Comments on this clonotype: At one end the junction does not follow the germline gene, possibly because of a read error. V gene TRBV7-9 combines with J gene TRBJ2-5; TRBD1 matches 10 bases. The germline V gene encodes CDR1 SEHNR and CDR2 FQNEAQ (reference sequence). The CDR3 consists of 16 residues. CDR3 in DNA: TGTGCCAGCAGCTCCCGGGACAGGGGACCCCAAGGGACCCAGTACTTC. Protein: CASSSRDRGPQGTQYF.

This clonotype was picked up many times. This chain joins TRBV5-1 and TRBJ2-3, with D perhaps TRBD2 (5 bases). Trimming removed 6 bases at V and 3 bases at J, with 8 bases between. Germline assignment: CDR1 SGHRS and CDR2 YFSETQ. CDR3 length: 12 residues. DNA of the CDR3: TGCGCCAGCATCGGGAAGACAGATACGCAGTATTTT. It is translated as CASIGKTDTQYF.

J is TRBJ1-6 and V is TRBV28; D might be TRBD1 (6 bases). Germline V gives CDR1 MDHEN, CDR2 SYDVKM. CDR3 size: 15 residues. Trimming took off 1 base at V and 8 bases at J, with 12 bases between the two ends. The CDR3 loop reads CASSLFRGMDSPLHF. As DNA, the CDR3 is TGTGCCAGCAGTTTATTCAGGGGCATGGATTCACCCCTCCACTTT.

The chain uses TRBV16 and TRBJ2-3, with D hard to call. The germline CDR1 and CDR2 sequences are KGHSY and FQNENV. Trimming left V 1 base short and J 2 bases short, with 10 bases between. The CDR3 loop spans 15 amino acids. The DNA of the CDR3 is TGTGCCAGCAGCCAATATCGGAGCTCCACAGATACGCAGTATTTT. Its translation is CASSQYRSSTDTQYF.

The chain recombines TRBV7-9 with TRBJ2-1; TRBD2 is a possible D gene (6 bases). Germline V gene data show CDR1 as SEHNR and CDR2 as FQNEAQ (reference sequence). This CDR3 comprises 15 residues. Trimming took 1 base from V and 2 from J, leaving 9 bases between them. CDR3 sequence reads: CASSLDSGTYNEQFF. CDR3 coding DNA: TGTGCCAGCAGCTTAGATAGCGGAACCTACAATGAGCAGTTCTTC.

The CDR3 spells CASSMTGLADTQYF. The CDR3 region has the DNA TGTGCCAGTAGTATGACTGGGCTGGCCGATACGCAGTATTTT. The V call is TRBV19, the J call TRBJ2-3, with no clear D. The ends were cut back, 3 bases at V and 6 bases at J, with 13 bases in the middle. The CDR3 is made up of 14 amino acids. Germline CDR1 LNHDA, CDR2 SQIVND (reference sequence).

The chain links TRBV7-6 to TRBJ2-7; 10 bases align to TRBD2. This CDR3 has 15 residues. Trimming at V came to 1 base and at J to 5 bases, leaving 5 bases not matched to a gene. Germline V lookup: CDR1 SGHVS, CDR2 FNYEAQ. CDR3 residues: CASSLEVLAGDEQYF. CDR3 coding DNA: TGTGCCAGCAGCTTAGAAGTGCTAGCGGGAGACGAGCAGTACTTC.

Worth noting for this clonotype: It may be a read error: a sequence one base away is much more abundant. This chain links TRBV6-5 with TRBJ2-1; no clear D. The CDR3 has 13 amino acids. CDR1 and CDR2 from the germline V gene are MNHEY and SVGAGI. The CDR3 loop is CVSSNAWLGEQFF. Here the CDR3 DNA reads TGTGTCAGCAGCAACGCCTGGCTAGGGGAGCAGTTCTTC.

This clonotype was counted a few times. The V gene is TRBV28, the J gene TRBJ2-1; TRBD1 or TRBD2 may be the D gene (5 bases each). V was shortened by 4 bases and J by 8 bases, with 15 bases between the two germline ends. The CDR3 runs 14 residues. Germline V gene data show CDR1 as MDHEN and CDR2 as SYDVKM. The CDR3 sequence is CASSSPLGVDEQFF. The CDR3 coding sequence is TGTGCCAGCAGTTCTCCTTTGGGGGTGGATGAGCAGTTCTTC.

There are many counts of this clonotype. CDR3 nucleotide sequence: TGCAGCGTACTACTTACTACGTTGGGTAACACTGAAGCTTTCTTT. Its translation: CSVLLTTLGNTEAFF. V gene TRBV29-1 combines with J gene TRBJ1-1; D uncertain. Germline CDR1 reads SQVTM; CDR2 reads ANQGSEA. The CDR3 has 15 amino acids. V was cut by 6 bases and J by 2 bases, with 19 bases left in between. Using reference TRBV29-1 and TRBJ1-1 for the parts outside the CDR3, the full variable domain is SAVISQKPSRDICQRGTSLTIQCQVDSQVTMMFWYRQQPGQSLTLIATANQGSEATYESGFVIDKFPISRPNLTFSTLTVSNMSPEDSSIYLCSVLLTTLGNTEAFFGQGTRLTVV.

A remark on this clonotype: A much larger clone sits a single nucleotide away, making a read error possible. V gene TRBV29-1 combines with J gene TRBJ2-1; 8 bases align to TRBD2. The CDR3 has 14 residues. Per germline, CDR1 SQVTM and CDR2 ANQGSEA. Losses at the gene ends were 3 bases for V and 5 bases for J; bases not matched to a gene: 6. The CDR3 bases are TGCAGCGTTGATCTGCGGGGGGACCACAATGAGCAGTTCTTC. It translates to CSVDLRGDHNEQFF.

This clonotype was recorded at least ten times. V and J are TRBV6-6 and TRBJ2-1, with D possibly being TRBD2 (6 bases). The CDR3 is 16 residues long. Germline CDR1 and CDR2: MNHNY and SVGAGI (reference sequence). V was pared by 0 bases and J by 7 bases, with 16 bases between. CDR3 amino acids: CASSYSKAGYGNEQFF. The DNA for the CDR3 is TGTGCCAGCAGTTACTCGAAAGCGGGTTATGGGAATGAGCAGTTCTTC.

This clonotype was recorded many times. This chain joins TRBV7-9 and TRBJ1-6, with D possibly TRBD1 on 5 matching bases. Germline V gene data show CDR1 as SEHNR and CDR2 as FQNEAQ (reference sequence). V was shortened by 4 bases and J by 8 bases, with 15 bases between the two germline ends. The CDR3 runs 15 residues. The DNA of the CDR3 is TGTGCCAGCAGCTCTTCCGACAGCAATTATTCACCCCTCCACTTT. It is translated as CASSSSDSNYSPLHF.

A few counts support this clonotype. The genes are TRBV6-2 or TRBV6-3 and TRBJ2-7; 7 bases line up with TRBD1. With 2 bases clipped from V and 5 bases from J, the junction kept 6 bases outside the gene matches. Germline assignment: CDR1 MNHEY and CDR2 SVGEGT. The CDR3 loop spans 14 amino acids. The DNA of the CDR3 is TGTGCCAGCAGTTACCTCCGACAGGGCGACGAGCAGTACTTC. This translates into CASSYLRQGDEQYF.

This clonotype showed up many times. The chain links TRBV6-6 to TRBJ2-2; 8 nucleotides align to TRBD1. V lost 5 bases, J lost 5 bases, and 16 bases stayed unmatched. Germline loops: CDR1 MNHNY, CDR2 SVGAGI (reference sequence). This CDR3 is built from 18 residues. The CDR3 here is CASSGPKPGGAWTGELFF. In nucleotides, the CDR3 is TGTGCCAGCAGTGGGCCTAAACCAGGGGGCGCGTGGACCGGGGAGCTGTTTTTT.

This clonotype was found a few times. The chain uses TRBV4-3 and TRBJ2-5; TRBD2 aligns across 9 bases. CDR3 length: 17 residues. The J segment lost 5 bases and the V segment lost 0 bases, leaving 10 bases of the junction unmatched. Germline CDR1 and CDR2: LGHNA and YSLEER. The CDR3 loop reads CASSQDRVAGAVETQYF. CDR3 in DNA: TGCGCCAGCAGCCAAGATCGGGTAGCGGGAGCAGTGGAGACCCAGTACTTC.

Many counts were recorded for this clonotype. V is TRBV20-1 and J is TRBJ1-1; no clear D gene. Trimming removed 0 bases at V and 3 bases at J, with 11 bases between. CDR1 is DFQATT, CDR2 SNEGSKA, per germline (reference sequence). This CDR3 contains 14 residues. The DNA for the CDR3 is TGCAGTGCTAGAGAGCGGGGAAGGCACACTGAAGCTTTCTTT. It encodes CSARERGRHTEAFF.

This clonotype was detected a few times. This sequence joins TRBV7-9 and TRBJ1-1; TRBD1 matches 7 bases. Trimming took 2 bases from V and 4 from J; bases not matched to a gene: 7. CDR1 is SEHNR, CDR2 FQNEAQ, per germline (reference sequence). The CDR3 totals 15 residues. CDR3 bases: TGTGCCAGCAGCTTAAACGGGACAGCGGGCACTGAAGCTTTCTTT. Translated, it gives CASSLNGTAGTEAFF.

This clonotype has only a few counts. This may be a read error, as it is one base from a much larger clone. The rearrangement joins TRBV4-3 to TRBJ1-2; a possible D gene is TRBD1 (5 bases). The CDR3 length is 14 residues. V was trimmed by 1 base and J by 4 bases, leaving 10 bases between them. The germline CDR1 and CDR2 sequences are LGHNA and YSLEER. CDR3 loop: CASSQGRAGYGYTF. CDR3 bases: TGCGCCAGCAGCCAAGGCAGGGCTGGCTATGGCTACACCTTC.

Note on this clonotype: This may come from a read error, since a much larger clone is one base off. The gene calls are TRBV28 and TRBJ2-5; D remains ambiguous. Germline V gives CDR1 MDHEN, CDR2 SYDVKM. The V end lost 5 bases, the J end lost 0 bases, and 7 bases lay between the germline ends. The CDR3 contains 13 residues. CDR3 nucleotides: TGTGCCAGCAGTGGCCCAAACCAAGAGACCCAGTACTTC. Amino acid sequence: CASSGPNQETQYF.

This clonotype was found many times. V gene TRBV29-1 combines with J gene TRBJ2-7; TRBD2 agrees at 9 bases. The CDR3 consists of 17 residues. With 0 bases clipped from V and 4 bases from J, the junction kept 13 bases outside the gene matches. Looked up from germline, CDR1 is SQVTM and CDR2 is ANQGSEA. The CDR3 sequence: CSVEDSGLANGGYEQYF. The CDR3, as DNA: TGCAGCGTTGAAGACTCGGGACTAGCAAACGGGGGGTACGAGCAGTACTTC.

This clonotype came up many times. The gene calls are TRBV20-1 and TRBJ2-7, with a tentative D call TRBD1 (5 bases). The length of the CDR3 is 14 residues. Germline values: CDR1 DFQATT, CDR2 SNEGSKA (reference sequence). V lost 5 bases and J 2 bases, leaving 16 bases between the germline ends. This chain's CDR3 is CSASGIAPPYEQYF. In DNA form, the CDR3 reads TGCAGTGCTTCAGGGATCGCCCCCCCCTACGAGCAGTACTTC.

V usage is TRBV6-1 and J usage is TRBJ2-1; weak D call: TRBD1 (6 bases). V dropped 6 bases and J dropped 3 bases, with 15 bases sitting between them. Germline CDR1 is MNHNS and CDR2 is SASEGT. CDR3 length: 15 residues. CDR3 region: CASRAPGHNYNEQFF. The CDR3 DNA sequence: TGTGCCAGCAGGGCCCCGGGACATAACTACAATGAGCAGTTCTTC.

The table lists this clonotype with a few counts. The rearrangement uses TRBV7-8 and TRBJ1-4; a weak D match, TRBD1 (6 bases). Germline CDR1 is SGHVS and CDR2 is FQNEAQ. With 5 bases removed from V and 0 bases from J, the gap between germline ends came to 10 bases. The CDR3 has 15 amino acids. The CDR3: CASSARQATNEKLFF. In DNA form, the CDR3 reads TGTGCCAGCAGCGCTAGACAGGCAACTAATGAAAAACTGTTTTTT.